Listed here is a single T cell receptor (beta chain). Its target is not known. The germline V gene encodes CDR1 MNHEY and CDR2 SVGAGI. This CDR3 spans 14 amino acids. After removal of 7 bases from V and 7 bases from J, the junction contained 10 bases not matched to a gene. This entry comes from a study of cytomegalovirus exposure and HLA in healthy donors. Study-level information: Counted in an early data release were 75 million to 85 million unique TCRs from HLA-typed donors.

Overall study results and limits: Trimming of TCR beta V- and J-genes showed a link, identified in a later analysis, to a missense DCLRE1C variant. The study listed approximately 170 cytomegalovirus-associated TCR beta chains. The dataset shows that most TCR sequences were rare, while some public TCRs occurred in many donors.

PCR involved 60 Vbeta and 13 Jbeta primers. Only in-frame clones appear in the TCRdb table, and some are missing; sequencing was by immunoSEQ multiplex PCR. The sample lists more than 150,000 clones, approximately 80% occurring once. Material: PBMCs. This chain connects TRBV6-5 to TRBJ1-2; TRBD1 aligns across 9 bases. This TCR was recovered from a girl between 10 and 17 years old in good health and CMV-seropositive. The DNA of the CDR3 is TGTGCCAGCACTATAACAGGGGGCTCAGTTGGCTACACCTTC. It specifies CASTITGGSVGYTF.